This record looks at one T cell receptor beta chain sequence and its context. Antigen specificity is unknown. This specimen comes from a study of T cells in Graves' hyperthyroidism and ophthalmopathy. Study conclusions and caveats: Most expanded thyroid clonotypes above 0.001 recurred in blood. A 13 V-J model separated ophthalmopathy from stable hyperthyroidism.

Graves' hyperthyroidism was deemed stable given no ophthalmopathy progression within 18 months. Clinical symptoms, serum thyroxine, TRAb, thyroid ultrasound and orbital computed tomography established diagnosis. It was RNA transcripts that yielded the amplified TCR beta CDR3 regions. RT-PCR in the first round (using the HTBI primer set) targeted the TCR CDR3. TCRdb itself ran the multiplex PCR reads through MiXCR, one entry per CDR3 protein. In the table there are around 540,000 distinct CDR3 sequences, roughly 46% of which are singletons. Germline-derived CDR1 and CDR2 are SQVTM and ANQGSEA. V lost 8 bases to trimming and J lost 7 bases; unmatched junction nucleotides: 15. CDR3 size: 14 residues.

The receptor comes from a woman between 18 and 29 years old with Graves' hyperthyroidism. The chain recombines TRBV29-1 with TRBJ1-2, with 8 nucleotides matching TRBD1. The sample was peripheral blood or thyroid tissue (not recorded which). The CDR3 nucleotides are TGCAGCAGTTTAGCGCTAGCCAGGGGGCCTGGCTACACCTTC. This sequence encodes CSSLALARGPGYTF.